Following are 18 T cell receptor beta chains from one sample sequenced in a study of T cell clones after liver transplantation. Profiled with immunoSEQ multiplex PCR; TCRdb holds only in-frame clones, not every one. Among approximately 22,000 clones listed, approximately 95% were seen once. Sequencing used CD8+ T cells from blood, obtained less than 26 months after liver transplant. These receptors all come from a human patient who received a liver transplant. The graft donor may be the source of some T cells.

The chain combines TRBV11-2 with TRBJ2-7; TRBD2 matches at 7 bases. V gave up 1 base and J gave up 3 bases; unmatched junction bases: 9. This CDR3 is built from 16 residues. Germline loops: CDR1 SGHAT, CDR2 FQNNGV. The chain's CDR3 is CASSLGAGGGNYEQYF. CDR3 sequence (DNA): TGTGCCAGCAGCTTAGGGGCGGGCGGGGGAAACTACGAGCAGTACTTC. Complete variable domain (other parts from reference TRBV11-2 and TRBJ2-7): EAGVAQSPRYKIIEKRQSVAFWCNPISGHATLYWYQQILGQGPKLLIQFQNNGVVDDSQLPKDRFSAERLKGVDSTLKIQPAKLEDSAVYLCASSLGAGGGNYEQYFGPGTRLTVT.

V usage is TRBV6-1 and J usage is TRBJ2-3; D remains unclear. The CDR3 runs to 10 residues. Between the trimmed V and J ends, which lost 6 bases and 4 bases, there was a span of 2 bases. Germline CDR1 MNHNS, CDR2 SASEGT. Here the CDR3 reads CASSSDTQYF. CDR3 bases: TGTGCCAGCAGCTCAGATACGCAGTATTTT.

The chain joins TRBV6-1 to TRBJ2-7, with D possibly being TRBD2 (6 bases). The germline CDR1 and CDR2 sequences are MNHNS and SASEGT. CDR3 size: 15 residues. Between the trimmed V and J ends, which lost 2 bases and 4 bases, there was a span of 15 bases. The CDR3 reads CASSEWRGSGYEQYF. The CDR3 nucleotides read TGTGCCAGCAGTGAATGGAGGGGCAGCGGTTACGAGCAGTACTTC.

The J gene is TRBJ1-1, the V gene TRBV28, with 7 bases lining up with TRBD1. The CDR3 covers 13 residues. The J segment lost 0 bases and the V segment lost 10 bases, leaving 5 bases of the junction unmatched. The germline CDR1 and CDR2 sequences are MDHEN and SYDVKM. CDR3 in amino acids: CATRRGLNTEAFF. Here the CDR3 DNA reads TGTGCCACCCGGAGGGGGCTGAACACTGAAGCTTTCTTT.

The rearrangement uses TRBV13 and TRBJ2-1, with TRBD2 matching 10 bases. From germline, CDR1 is PRHDT and CDR2 FYEKMQ (reference sequence). The length of the CDR3 is 18 residues. Unmatched junction bases numbered 16, after V lost 3 bases and J lost 8 bases. The CDR3 loop reads CASSFKISGLAGVDEQFF. The CDR3 coding sequence is TGTGCCAGCAGCTTTAAAATCTCAGGTCTAGCGGGAGTCGATGAGCAGTTCTTC.

Note on this clone: A much larger clone lies one base from this, so it may be a read error. This chain joins TRBV10-2 and TRBJ2-6; D gene unclear. The V end lost 2 bases, the J end lost 2 bases, and 7 bases lay between the germline ends. Germline CDR1 and CDR2: WSHSY and SAAADI. The CDR3 consists of 15 residues. The CDR3 loop is CASSEKAAGANVLTF. DNA of the CDR3: TGCGCCAGCAGTGAGAAGGCGGCTGGGGCCAACGTCCTGACTTTC.

This chain links TRBV14 with TRBJ2-1; 7 bases line up with TRBD2. The J segment lost 4 bases and the V segment lost 5 bases, leaving 8 bases of the junction unmatched. Germline CDR1 and CDR2: SGHDN and FVKESK. The CDR3 covers 15 residues. As DNA, the CDR3 is TGTGCCAGCAGCACCCGACTAGCTGGGTACAATGAGCAGTTCTTC. Its protein product is CASSTRLAGYNEQFF.

V gene TRBV30 combines with J gene TRBJ2-7; a weak D match, TRBD1 (5 bases). This CDR3 is 14 amino acids long. The ends were cut back, 2 bases at V and 3 bases at J, with 14 bases in the middle. Germline values: CDR1 GTSNPN, CDR2 SVGIG (reference sequence). Here the CDR3 reads CAWSKPRGNYEQYF. CDR3 nucleotide sequence: TGTGCCTGGAGTAAACCAAGGGGAAACTACGAGCAGTACTTC.

The J gene is TRBJ2-7, the V gene TRBV27; D may be TRBD2 (6 bases). This CDR3 spans 14 amino acids. V lost 3 bases to trimming and J lost 3 bases, with 12 bases between them. Germline CDR1 and CDR2: MNHEY and SMNVEV (reference sequence). The CDR3 is CASSLGGPGYEQYF. DNA for the CDR3: TGTGCCAGCAGTTTGGGGGGTCCCGGCTACGAGCAGTACTTC.

This chain joins TRBV7-3 and TRBJ2-3; possible D gene TRBD2, 6 bases. Germline CDR1 is SGHTA and CDR2 is FQGTGA. CDR3 length equals 14 residues. The V end was cut by 4 bases, the J end by 6 bases, with 14 bases between. The CDR3 spells CASSSGGGHDTQYF. In DNA form, the CDR3 reads TGTGCCAGCAGCTCCGGGGGAGGTCATGATACGCAGTATTTT.

This clone was observed a single time. V is TRBV7-3 and J is TRBJ2-5, with 7 nucleotides matching TRBD1. V lost 2 bases and J lost 5; bases outside the gene matches: 5. The length of the CDR3 is 14 residues. The germline gives CDR1 SGHTA, CDR2 FQGTGA. The CDR3 spells CASSLLGGGETQYF. The CDR3 nucleotides read TGTGCCAGCAGCTTATTAGGGGGCGGGGAGACCCAGTACTTC.

This chain joins TRBV5-5 and TRBJ1-2, with a tentative D call TRBD1 (6 bases). V lost 4 bases to trimming and J lost 4 bases, with 20 bases between them. The CDR3 extends over 16 amino acids. Germline V gene lookup returns CDR1 SGHKS and CDR2 YYEKEE (reference sequence). CDR3 in DNA: TGTGCCAGCAGCGAGACGACAGGAGTGAATCCCTATGGCTACACCTTC. Protein product: CASSETTGVNPYGYTF.

The V gene is TRBV2, the J gene TRBJ2-7; TRBD1 aligns across 8 bases. The CDR3 loop spans 12 amino acids. With V trimmed by 6 bases and J by 4 bases, 2 bases remained unmatched. Germline CDR1 is SNHLY and CDR2 is FYNNEI. The CDR3 region is CASRDRVYEQYF. CDR3 in DNA: TGTGCCAGCAGGGACAGGGTTTACGAGCAGTACTTC.

The gene calls are TRBV4-2 and TRBJ1-4; 9 nucleotides match TRBD1. Trimming cost V 1 base and J 5 bases; bases outside gene matches: 8. Germline-derived CDR1 and CDR2 are LGHNA and YNFKEQ. This CDR3 comprises 17 residues. The CDR3 is CASSQVTGGLQNEKLFF. Here the CDR3 DNA reads TGTGCCAGCAGCCAAGTAACAGGGGGCCTTCAGAATGAAAAACTGTTTTTT.

The V gene is TRBV4-3, the J gene TRBJ2-3; D is unclear. The germline V gene encodes CDR1 LGHNA and CDR2 YSLEER. With 0 bases removed from V and 1 base from J, the gap between germline ends came to 8 bases. The CDR3 extends over 15 amino acids. CDR3 amino acids: CASSQDGKGTDTQYF. CDR3 DNA: TGCGCCAGCAGCCAAGATGGAAAAGGCACAGATACGCAGTATTTT.

In regard to this clone: One junction end does not reproduce the germline sequence, and a read error may be involved. J is TRBJ2-7 and V is TRBV5-4, with TRBD1 matching over 7 bases. The CDR3 has 13 amino acids. Germline V gives CDR1 SGHNT, CDR2 YYREEE (reference sequence). The CDR3 nucleotides read TGTGCCAGCAGCTTGGGACAGGGTTACGGGCAGTACTTC. As protein: CASSLGQGYGQYF. The full variable domain, in which reference TRBV5-4 and TRBJ2-7 provide the parts outside the CDR3, is ETGVTQSPTHLIKTRGQQVTLRCSSQSGHNTVSWYQQALGQGPQFIFQYYREEENGRGNFPPRFSGLQFPNYSSELNVNALELDDSALYLCASSLGQGYGQYFGPGTRLTVT.

This clone was found once. This rearrangement joins TRBV27 to TRBJ2-7, with 7 bases fitting TRBD2. V lost 2 bases and J lost 4; bases outside the gene matches: 2. This CDR3 spans 13 amino acids. Germline lookup yields CDR1 MNHEY and CDR2 SMNVEV (reference sequence). Here the CDR3 reads CASSLDSGYEQYF. The DNA for the CDR3 is TGTGCCAGCAGTTTAGATAGCGGGTACGAGCAGTACTTC.

The CDR3 coding sequence is TGTGCCAGCAGCTTTGCAATAGCGGGAGTCACAGATACGCAGTATTTT. This codes for CASSFAIAGVTDTQYF. The rearrangement uses TRBV7-9 and TRBJ2-3, with 9 positions matching TRBD2. Germline assignment: CDR1 SEHNR and CDR2 FQNEAQ (reference sequence). The CDR3 covers 16 residues. The V and J ends lost 3 bases and 2 bases, in that order; junction bases with no gene match: 6.